This TCR beta chain was obtained from a study of CD8 T cells in Susac syndrome. An input of roughly 0.5 to 1 ug of RNA was subjected to reverse transcription using random hexamers. TCRdb independently ran MiXCR on the immunoSEQ multiplex PCR reads; one entry per CDR3 protein. The top ten hold less than 0.11% of the sample, which has about 200,000 distinct CDR3 sequences, approximately 95% seen once. From germline, CDR1 is MDHEN and CDR2 SYDVKM. The CDR3 has 12 amino acids. Trimming took 8 bases from V and 3 from J, leaving 9 bases between them. Specimen: CD4+ T cells from PBMCs. The source is a human donor in good health. The genes are TRBV28 and TRBJ2-3, with D perhaps TRBD2 (6 bases). The DNA for the CDR3 is TGTGCCAGCTGCGGAGGGACAGATACGCAGTATTTT. Encoded protein: CASCGGTDTQYF.